This T cell receptor beta chain was sequenced during a study of blood T cell repertoires in COVID-19 (TCRdb year 2020). Some background on the complete study: The collaborator samples originated in the United States, Italy and Spain and spanned the acute and convalescent phases of COVID-19. The material from the prospective study consisted of cDNA or gDNA derived from T cells, B-cell-depleted T cells, or PBMCs. The dataset comprised deeply sampled blood TCRbeta repertoires from subjects exposed to, actively infected with, or recovered from COVID-19. The repertoires were released in a freely available public database meant as a resource for research on the immune response to SARS-CoV-2. The samples were drawn from the first 160 participants of the ongoing ImmuneRACE study and from about 1,200 subjects provided by 6 global collaborators. The sample metadata nearly always contained a de-identified subject ID, COVID-19 status, age in years and sex. Where HLA class I and class II types were available, the types were taken from metadata supplied by the sample provider, not from assay-based typing.

TCRbeta CDR3 regions were amplified from genomic DNA using the immunoSEQ Assay, a bias-controlled multiplex PCR. As for the authors' bioinformatics: Nucleated cell counts per sample were estimated from amplification of reference gene primers within the assay. To quantify the absolute abundance of each unique TCRbeta CDR3 rearrangement, sequence reads were collapsed and filtered. Productive Simpson clonality was computed per sample as the square root of Simpson's diversity index over productive rearrangements. TCRdb re-hosts the immuneACCESS table, in-frame sequences only. Its copies lack some clones; in the studies checked, an unresolved V gene accounts for under half of them, and the cause for the rest is not known. V, J and clone size were drawn from that table, and D and trimming were deduced from the DNA. A total of tens of thousands of clones appear in this sample, just over 85% of them only once. The top ten constitute approximately 4.8% of the sample.

Points on this clone: Its antigen specificity is not known. A junction end diverges from the germline sequence, so it may reflect a read error. This CDR3 is also generated by other DNA sequences in the sample.

Overall study results and their limits: Clinical and demographic metadata were provided uncurated, with the amount varying by source and participant.

Each collaborating institution followed its own protocols to collect whole blood in K2EDTA tubes. Collaborator samples were shipped for TCRbeta analysis as frozen whole blood, isolated PBMCs, or DNA extracted from either sample type. The germline V gene sets CDR1 to SGHRS and CDR2 to YFSETQ. Including cysteine and phenylalanine, the CDR3 has 14 amino acids. Only the CDR3 DNA stays, 42 bases, in frame from base 1. The TCR comes from a human donor in a cohort sampled during active COVID-19. The V and J segments used are TRBV5-1 and TRBJ2-7; 10 nucleotides in the junction match TRBD1. Sequencing was performed on peripheral blood. The DNA is TGCGCCAGCAGCCCGACAGGGGGCGTATACGAGCAGTACTTT. It encodes CASSPTGGVYEQYF.